Sequencing of this TCR beta chain was carried out in a study of blood T cell repertoires in COVID-19 (dated by TCRdb to 2020 to 2022). General notes on the study: Collaborator samples came from the United States, Italy and Spain and covered acute and convalescent phases of COVID-19. HLA class I and class II types, where available, came from metadata supplied by the sample provider rather than from assay-based typing. Samples came from the ongoing ImmuneRACE study (first 160 participants) plus 1,254 subjects from 6 global collaborators. The repertoires were made available in a free public database intended to serve as a resource for research on the immune response to SARS-CoV-2. The material from the prospective study consisted of cDNA or gDNA derived from T cells, B-cell-depleted T cells, or PBMCs. The dataset comprised deeply sampled blood TCRbeta repertoires from subjects exposed to, actively infected with, or recovered from COVID-19. A de-identified subject ID, COVID-19 status, age in years and sex were almost always included in the sample metadata. Results the study describes overall, beyond this receptor: The quantity of clinical and demographic metadata differed by source and by participant and was supplied without curation.

Whole blood was collected in K2EDTA tubes by collaborating institutions according to the institutions' own protocols. Collaborator samples were shipped for TCRbeta analysis as frozen whole blood, isolated PBMCs, or DNA extracted from either sample type. A remark on this clone: Its antigen is not yet known. Within one base of it there is no much larger clone, and no base qualities were kept.

From the germline V gene, CDR1 is SQVTM and CDR2 is ANQGSEA. The CDR3 spans 14 residues, from the cysteine through the phenylalanine. CDR3 DNA is the only sequence kept; it has 42 bases, read in frame from the first base. Ends trimmed: V by 5 bases, J by 1 base; bases unmatched to a gene: 6. TCRbeta CDR3 regions were amplified from genomic DNA by means of the immunoSEQ Assay, a bias-controlled multiplex PCR. The original pipeline was this. The number of nucleated cells in each sample was estimated by amplification of reference gene primers within the assay. To quantify the absolute abundance of each unique TCRbeta CDR3 rearrangement, sequence reads were collapsed and filtered. Productive Simpson clonality was computed per sample as the square root of Simpson's diversity index over productive rearrangements. Here the immuneACCESS table is served through TCRdb, limited to in-frame sequences with V and J called. Missing clones are a known gap in these copies; in checked studies unresolved V genes cover under half, and the rest lacks a known reason. From that table come the V and J calls and clone size; the DNA was used to work out D and trimming. This sample lists 100,000 to 140,000 clones; about 93% were detected once. The biggest ten clones account for approximately 1.2% of the sample.

The material sequenced was peripheral blood. Recombination joined TRBV29-1 with TRBJ2-3, and 7 junction bases match TRBD2. This clonotype was sampled from a woman in her 30s with acute or convalescent COVID-19. At the DNA level, the sequence is TGCAGCGTTAACGGGGCGGGGGGCACAGATACGCAGTATTTT. This codes for CSVNGAGGTDTQYF.